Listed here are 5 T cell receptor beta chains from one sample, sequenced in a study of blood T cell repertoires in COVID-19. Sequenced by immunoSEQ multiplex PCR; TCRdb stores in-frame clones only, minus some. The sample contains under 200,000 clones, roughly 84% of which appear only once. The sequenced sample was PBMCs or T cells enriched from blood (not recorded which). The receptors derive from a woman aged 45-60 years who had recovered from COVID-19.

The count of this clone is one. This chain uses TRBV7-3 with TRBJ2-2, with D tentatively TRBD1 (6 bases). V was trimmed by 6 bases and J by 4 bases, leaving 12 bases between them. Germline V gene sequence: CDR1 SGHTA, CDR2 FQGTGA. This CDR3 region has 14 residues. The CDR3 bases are TGTGCCAGCAGACCTCAGGGGTCCACCGGGGAGCTGTTTTTT. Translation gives CASRPQGSTGELFF.

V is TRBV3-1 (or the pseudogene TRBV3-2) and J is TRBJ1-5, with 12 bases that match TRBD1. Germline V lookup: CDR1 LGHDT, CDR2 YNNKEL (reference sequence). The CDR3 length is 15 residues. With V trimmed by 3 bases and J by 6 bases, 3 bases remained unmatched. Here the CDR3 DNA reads TGTGCCAGCAGCCAGGGACAGGGGGCTTTTCAGCCCCAGCATTTT. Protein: CASSQGQGAFQPQHF.

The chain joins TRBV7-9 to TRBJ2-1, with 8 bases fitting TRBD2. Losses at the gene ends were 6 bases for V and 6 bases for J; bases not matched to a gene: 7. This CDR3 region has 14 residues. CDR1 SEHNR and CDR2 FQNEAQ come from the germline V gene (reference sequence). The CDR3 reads CASRSGTRFNEQFF. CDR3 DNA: TGTGCCAGCAGATCCGGGACTAGGTTCAATGAGCAGTTCTTC.

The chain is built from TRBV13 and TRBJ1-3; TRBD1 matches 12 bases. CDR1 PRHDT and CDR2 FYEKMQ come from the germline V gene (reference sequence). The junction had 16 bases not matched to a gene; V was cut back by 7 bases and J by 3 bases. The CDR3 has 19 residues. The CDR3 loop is CASTRGQGALGLFGNTIYF. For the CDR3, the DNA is TGTGCCAGCACCCGGGGACAGGGGGCACTAGGGCTATTTGGAAACACCATATATTTT. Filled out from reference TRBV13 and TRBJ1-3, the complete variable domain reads AAGVIQSPRHLIKEKRETATLKCYPIPRHDTVYWYQQGPGQDPQFLISFYEKMQSDKGSIPDRFSAQQFSDYHSELNMSSLELGDSALYFCASTRGQGALGLFGNTIYFGEGSWLTVV.

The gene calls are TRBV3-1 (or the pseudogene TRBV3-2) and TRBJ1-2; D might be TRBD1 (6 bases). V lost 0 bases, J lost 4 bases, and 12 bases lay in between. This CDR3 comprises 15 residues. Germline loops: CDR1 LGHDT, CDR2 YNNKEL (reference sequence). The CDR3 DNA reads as TGTGCCAGCAGCCAAGATTGGGGGGGCCCCTATGGCTACACCTTC. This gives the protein CASSQDWGGPYGYTF.